This TCR beta chain is from a study of T cells in Graves' hyperthyroidism and ophthalmopathy. Study-wide results and limits: From stable hyperthyroidism, ophthalmopathy was separated by a 13 V-J model.

V lost 5 bases, J lost 3 bases, and 10 bases lay in between. The CDR3 sequence is 12 residues long. CDR1 DFQATT and CDR2 SNEGSKA come from the germline V gene (reference sequence). Authors of the study amplified TCR beta CDR3 regions from RNA transcripts. In the first-round RT-PCR of the TCR CDR3, the HTBI primer set was used. TCRdb re-called the multiplex PCR reads with MiXCR, one entry per CDR3 protein. The top ten hold around 11% of the sample, which has around 520,000 distinct CDR3 sequences, around a quarter seen once. This clonotype has more than one count but fewer than ten. What it binds is not known. Ophthalmopathy patients showed a Clinical Activity Score of at least 3, NOSPECS grade of at least 4 and duration under 3 months.

The TCR sequence derives from a woman aged 30 to 39 with Graves' ophthalmopathy. Sample: blood. The chain links TRBV20-1 to TRBJ2-5; D gene ambiguous. The CDR3 DNA is TGCAGTGCTCCCCAATCGGAAGAGACCCAGTACTTC. This encodes CSAPQSEETQYF.